This T cell receptor (beta chain) was sequenced for a study of blood T cell repertoires in COVID-19 (dated by TCRdb to about 2020). As for the study more broadly: Collaborator samples came from the United States, Italy and Spain and covered acute and convalescent phases of COVID-19. The sample metadata nearly always contained a de-identified subject ID, COVID-19 status, age in years and sex. Samples were obtained from the ongoing ImmuneRACE study (first 160 participants) and from 1,254 subjects provided by 6 global collaborators. Subjects who had been exposed to COVID-19, were actively infected with it, or had recovered from it provided the deeply sampled blood TCRbeta repertoires that made up the dataset. The prospective study material was composed of cDNA or gDNA derived from T cells, B-cell-depleted T cells, or PBMCs. HLA class I and class II types, where available, came from metadata supplied by the sample provider rather than from assay-based typing. The repertoires were released in a freely available public database intended as a resource for research on the immune response to SARS-CoV-2. Overall study results and their limits: The amount of clinical and demographic metadata varied by source and participant and was provided uncurated.

Comment on this clone: No antigen is known for it. Nothing much larger sits one base from this clone, and base qualities are not available.

At one collaborating source in Seattle, patients were enrolled during active infection and were followed longitudinally through the course of disease. Whole blood was collected in K2EDTA tubes by collaborating institutions according to the institutions' own protocols. For TCRbeta analysis, collaborators shipped samples as frozen whole blood, isolated PBMCs, or DNA extracted from either of those sample types. TCRbeta CDR3 regions were amplified from genomic DNA by means of the immunoSEQ Assay, a bias-controlled multiplex PCR. Concerning the study's data processing: Within the assay, amplification of reference gene primers was used to estimate how many nucleated cells each sample contained. To quantify the absolute abundance of each unique TCRbeta CDR3 rearrangement, sequence reads were collapsed and filtered. For each sample, productive Simpson clonality was calculated by taking the square root of Simpson's diversity index across productive rearrangements. As stored in TCRdb, this immuneACCESS dataset retains in-frame rearrangements with V and J assigned. A fraction of the clones does not appear; measured against another copy, unresolved V genes explain less than half of the discrepancy, and the remainder lacks a known reason. The D gene and trimming were derived from the DNA, and the V and J assignments and clone size from that table. Counted in this sample were 150,000 or so clones; 80% to 90% of them appeared once. The biggest ten clones account for around 8% of the sample.

The CDR3 contains 14 residues, cysteine and phenylalanine counted. The only DNA kept is the CDR3, 42 bases in frame from the first base. CDR1 and CDR2 were assigned from the germline V gene as SGHRS and YFSETQ. Trimming leaves V shorter by 4 bases and J shorter by 3 bases, with the junction holding 5 bases beyond the gene matches. This TCR was recovered from a woman aged 55 to 70 with COVID-19, enrolled during active disease. Sequenced: peripheral blood. The V and J segments used are TRBV5-1 and TRBJ2-3, and 7 junctional nucleotides match TRBD1. The nucleotide sequence is given as TGCGCCAGCAGCATTTCGACAGGGACAGATACGCAGTATTTT. The translation is CASSISTGTDTQYF.